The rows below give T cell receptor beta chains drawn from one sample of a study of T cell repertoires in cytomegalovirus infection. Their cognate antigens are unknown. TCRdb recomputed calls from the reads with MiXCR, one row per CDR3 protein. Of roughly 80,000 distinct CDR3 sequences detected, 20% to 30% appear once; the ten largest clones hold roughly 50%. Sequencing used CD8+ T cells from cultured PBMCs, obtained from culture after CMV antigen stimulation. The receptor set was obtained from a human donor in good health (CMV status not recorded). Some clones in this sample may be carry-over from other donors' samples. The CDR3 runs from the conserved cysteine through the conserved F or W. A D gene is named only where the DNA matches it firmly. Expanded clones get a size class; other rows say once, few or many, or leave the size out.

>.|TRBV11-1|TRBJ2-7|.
TGTGCCAGCAGCTCCGGGACCGCCCTCGAGCAGTACTTC
CASSSGTALEQYF
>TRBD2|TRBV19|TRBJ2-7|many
TGTGCCAGTAGTAGTTCTGCCGGGAGGATATACGAGCAGTACTTC
CASSSSAGRIYEQYF
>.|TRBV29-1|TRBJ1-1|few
TGCAGCACCCAAATCTTTCGTCCAGGGCCGTTGGGGACCACTGAAGCTTTCTTT
CSTQIFRPGPLGTTEAFF
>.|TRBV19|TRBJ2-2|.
TGTGCCAGTAGTCTTGGACGTAACACCGGGGAGCTGTTTTTT
CASSLGRNTGELFF
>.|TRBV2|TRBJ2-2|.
TGTGCCAGCAGTGAAGAGAGGGGAACCGGGGAGCTGTTTTTT
CASSEERGTGELFF
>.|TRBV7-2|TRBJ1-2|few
TGTGCCAGCAGCTCACAGCTGGCTGGTTCCTATGGCTACACCTTC
CASSSQLAGSYGYTF
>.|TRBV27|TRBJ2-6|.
TGTGCCAGCAGTTTTGGGGCCAACGTCCTGACTTTC
CASSFGANVLTF
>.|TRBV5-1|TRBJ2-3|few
TGCGCCAGCAGCATCCATTCTAGCACAGATACGCAGTATTTT
CASSIHSSTDTQYF
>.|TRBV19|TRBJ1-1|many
TGTGCCAGTAGTAGAAGCAGGACGGGAAACACTGAAGCTTTCTTT
CASSRSRTGNTEAFF
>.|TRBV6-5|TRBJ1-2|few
TGTGCCAGCAGTTACACCCCAGGGGACTATGGCTACACCTTC
CASSYTPGDYGYTF
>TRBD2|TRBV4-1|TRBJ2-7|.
TGCGCCAGCAGCCAAGAGTCACTAGCGGGGGATCGTCAAGAGCAGTACTTC
CASSQESLAGDRQEQYF
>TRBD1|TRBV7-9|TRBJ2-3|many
TGTGCCGGTCGCGGACAGGGCGGCACAGATACGCAGTATTTT
CAGRGQGGTDTQYF
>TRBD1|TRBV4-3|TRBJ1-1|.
TGCGCCAGCAGCCAAGATTTCGGGACAGGGTATACTGAAGCTTTCTTT
CASSQDFGTGYTEAFF
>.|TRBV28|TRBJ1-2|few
TGTGCCAGCAGTCGCATAGGGATCGGCGATGGCTACACCTTC
CASSRIGIGDGYTF
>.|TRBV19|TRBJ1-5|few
TGTGCCAGTAATCAACAGCCCCAGCATTTT
CASNQQPQHF
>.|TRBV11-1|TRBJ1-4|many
TGTGCCAGCAGCTTCCTGGGGACTGAAAAACTGTTTTTT
CASSFLGTEKLFF
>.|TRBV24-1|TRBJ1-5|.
TGTGCCACCAGTGAACCGGGGAATAATCAGCCCCAGCATTTT
CATSEPGNNQPQHF
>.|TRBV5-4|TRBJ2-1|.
TGTGCCAGCAGCGTAGGAGGACAGTATGGGGATGAGCAGTTCTTC
CASSVGGQYGDEQFF
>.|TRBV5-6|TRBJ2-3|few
TGTGCCAGCAGTTCCGGCCGCGCAGATACGCAGTATTTT
CASSSGRADTQYF
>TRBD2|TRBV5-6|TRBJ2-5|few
TGTGCCAGCAGCTGGGTGTCGGGACTAGCGGGGGACGCCCAAGAGACCCAGTACTTC
CASSWVSGLAGDAQETQYF
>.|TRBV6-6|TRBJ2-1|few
TGTGCCAGCAGTTACGGTCCCAGGGGCTCTAACTACAATGAGCAGTTCTTC
CASSYGPRGSNYNEQFF
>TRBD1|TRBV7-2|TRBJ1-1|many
TGTGCCAGCAGCGAGGGACAGGGATGGTCGGCTTTCTTT
CASSEGQGWSAFF
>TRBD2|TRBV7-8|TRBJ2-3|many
TGTGCCAGCAGCTCGCGATCGGCGCGGGAGTATCCAGATACGCAGTATTTT
CASSSRSAREYPDTQYF
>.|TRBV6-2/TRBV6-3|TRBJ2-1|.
TGTGCCAGCAGACCCGACAGCAGCTCCTACAATGAGCAGTTCTTC
CASRPDSSSYNEQFF
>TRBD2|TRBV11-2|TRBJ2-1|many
TGTGCCAGCAGCTTAGAGCTCGGCGAGCGGGGGACCAATGAGCAGTTCTTC
CASSLELGERGTNEQFF
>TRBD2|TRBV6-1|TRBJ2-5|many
TGTGCCAGCTATCGAATAGCGGGAGGAGAGACCCAGTACTTC
CASYRIAGGETQYF